The T cell receptor beta chain under discussion was sequenced for a study of beta chain features in type 1 diabetes. For the study at large: The patient and healthy donor groups were comparable for age, gender and cell yields. Whole-study findings and limits: Compared with healthy donors, patients appeared to share more similar naive, central memory and regulatory TCRB repertoires. Researchers cautioned that cDNA sequencing could over-represent cells with high TCR expression.

This clone has more than one count but fewer than ten. Its target is not known. Expressed TCRB transcripts were sequenced because the entire RNA isolate underwent reverse transcription. The repertoire was sequenced with immunoSEQ multiplex PCR; TCRdb's copy has only in-frame clones and lacks some. The table shows about 220,000 clones, with roughly 10% occurring only once. The sample comprised central memory CD4+ T cells from blood. The sequence came from a man younger than 30 in good health.

CDR3 in DNA: TGTGCCAGCAGCTCATACGGGGCGAGATTAGAAAAACTGTTTTTT. Amino acid sequence: CASSSYGARLEKLFF. The V gene is TRBV13, the J gene TRBJ1-4, with D possibly TRBD1 on 5 matching bases. CDR3 length: 15 residues. The V and J ends lost 4 bases and 8 bases respectively, with 17 bases between them. Germline lookup yields CDR1 PRHDT and CDR2 FYEKMQ (reference sequence).